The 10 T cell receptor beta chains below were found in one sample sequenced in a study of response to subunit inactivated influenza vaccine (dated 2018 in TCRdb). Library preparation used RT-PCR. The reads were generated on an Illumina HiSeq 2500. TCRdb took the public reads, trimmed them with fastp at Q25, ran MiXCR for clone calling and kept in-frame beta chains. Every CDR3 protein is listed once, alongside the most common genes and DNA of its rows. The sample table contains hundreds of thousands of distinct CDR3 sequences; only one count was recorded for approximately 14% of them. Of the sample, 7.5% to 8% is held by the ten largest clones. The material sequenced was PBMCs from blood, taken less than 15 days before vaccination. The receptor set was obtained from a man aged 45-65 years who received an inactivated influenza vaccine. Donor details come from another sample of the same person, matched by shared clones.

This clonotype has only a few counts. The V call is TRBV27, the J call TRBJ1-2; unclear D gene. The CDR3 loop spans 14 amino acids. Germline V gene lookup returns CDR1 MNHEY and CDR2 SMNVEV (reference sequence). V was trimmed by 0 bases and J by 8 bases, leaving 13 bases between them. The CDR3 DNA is TGTGCCAGCAGTTTATCCCCCTTGGGGTACGGCTACACCTTC. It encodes CASSLSPLGYGYTF.

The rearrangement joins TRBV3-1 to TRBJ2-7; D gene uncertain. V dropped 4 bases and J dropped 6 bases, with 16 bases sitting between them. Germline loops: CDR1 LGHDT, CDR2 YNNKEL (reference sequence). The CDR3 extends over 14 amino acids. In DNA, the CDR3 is TGTGCCAGCAGCCCCCCCTTGGGCACGGCCGAGCAGTACTTC. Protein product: CASSPPLGTAEQYF.

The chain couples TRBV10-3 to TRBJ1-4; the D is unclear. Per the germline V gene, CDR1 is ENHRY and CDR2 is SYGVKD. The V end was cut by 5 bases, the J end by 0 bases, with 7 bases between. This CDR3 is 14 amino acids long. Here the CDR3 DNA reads TGTGCCATCAGTCGGACCGCAACTAATGAAAAACTGTTTTTT. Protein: CAISRTATNEKLFF.

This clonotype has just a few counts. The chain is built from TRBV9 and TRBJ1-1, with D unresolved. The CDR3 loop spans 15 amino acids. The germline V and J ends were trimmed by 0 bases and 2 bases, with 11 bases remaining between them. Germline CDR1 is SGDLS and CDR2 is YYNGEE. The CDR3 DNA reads TGTGCCAGCAGCGTAGTCGAGACGGCAAACACTGAAGCTTTCTTT. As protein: CASSVVETANTEAFF.

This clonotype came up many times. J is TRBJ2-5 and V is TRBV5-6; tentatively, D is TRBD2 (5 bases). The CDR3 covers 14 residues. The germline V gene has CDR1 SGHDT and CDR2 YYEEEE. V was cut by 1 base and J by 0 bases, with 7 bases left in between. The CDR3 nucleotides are TGTGCCAGCAGCTTGCGAGGGAACCAAGAGACCCAGTACTTC. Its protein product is CASSLRGNQETQYF.

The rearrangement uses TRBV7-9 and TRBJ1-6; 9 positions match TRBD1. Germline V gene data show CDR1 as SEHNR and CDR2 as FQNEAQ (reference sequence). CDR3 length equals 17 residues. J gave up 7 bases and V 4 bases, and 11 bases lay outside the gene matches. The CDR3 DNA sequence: TGTGCCAGCAGCTCACCCCCCGGGACAGGGTACAATTCACCCCTCCACTTT. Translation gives CASSSPPGTGYNSPLHF.

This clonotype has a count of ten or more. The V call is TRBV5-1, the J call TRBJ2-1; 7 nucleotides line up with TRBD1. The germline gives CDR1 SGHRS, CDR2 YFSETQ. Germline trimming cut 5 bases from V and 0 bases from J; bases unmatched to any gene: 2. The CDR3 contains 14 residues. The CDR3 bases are TGCGCCAGCAGATGGGACAGCTCCTACAATGAGCAGTTCTTC. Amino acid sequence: CASRWDSSYNEQFF.

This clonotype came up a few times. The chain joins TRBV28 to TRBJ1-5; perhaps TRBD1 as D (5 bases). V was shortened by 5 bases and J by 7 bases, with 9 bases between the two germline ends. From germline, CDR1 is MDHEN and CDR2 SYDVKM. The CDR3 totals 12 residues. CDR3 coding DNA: TGTGCCAGCAGTGCAGGGAGCCAGCCCCAGCATTTT. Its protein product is CASSAGSQPQHF.

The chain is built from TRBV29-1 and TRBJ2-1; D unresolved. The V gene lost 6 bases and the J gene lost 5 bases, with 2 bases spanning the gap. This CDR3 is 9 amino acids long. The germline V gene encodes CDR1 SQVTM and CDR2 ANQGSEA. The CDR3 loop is CSVNNEQFF. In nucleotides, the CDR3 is TGCAGCGTCAACAATGAGCAGTTCTTC.

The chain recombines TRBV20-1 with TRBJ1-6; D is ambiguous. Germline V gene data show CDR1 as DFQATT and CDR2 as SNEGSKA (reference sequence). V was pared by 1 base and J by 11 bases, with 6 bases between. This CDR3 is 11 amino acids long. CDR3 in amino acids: CSARVLAPLHF. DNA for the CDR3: TGCAGTGCTAGAGTGCTGGCACCCCTCCACTTT.